This TCR beta chain was documented in a study of beta chain features in type 1 diabetes (dated by TCRdb to the late 2010s). About the investigation overall: Mean age, gender distribution, total cell number and subset yield were not different between patients and healthy donors. A total of just under 110,000,000 sorted cells were examined across all samples, and RNA yield correlated strongly with the number of cells per subset. The study compared TCRB repertoires of sorted circulating CD4+ T cell subsets between recently diagnosed type 1 diabetes patients and matched healthy donors. Naive and central memory subsets were obtained from all 30 or so donors, but regulatory and stem cell-like memory subsets were isolated from only 8 patients and about 8 healthy donors. The research as a whole found: Patients with type 1 diabetes made fewer insertions and deleted more nucleotides at VDJ recombination sites, implying thymic rearrangement abnormalities. Naive, central memory and regulatory TCRB repertoires appeared to be more similar among patients than among healthy donors. HLA sub-analyses involved small numbers of individuals, so any influence of HLA type on TCRB rearrangement remained unresolved. In all four CD4+ subsets, TCRB CDR3 length was moderately but significantly shorter in type 1 diabetes patients. Because cDNA was sequenced instead of genomic DNA, activated cells with high expression could be over-represented, although the groups did not differ in activation or CD3 levels. Shorter templates might be favored by PCR, yet because patient and control samples were amplified and corrected together, any such skew would affect both groups equally.

The High Capacity cDNA Reverse Transcription Kit was used to reverse transcribe all of the isolated RNA, meaning that expressed TCRB transcripts were what got sequenced. Deep immunoSEQ sequencing was performed on naive, central memory and regulatory T cell samples, with an average of roughly 3.3 million total reads per sample. Sorted cells were lysed in RLT buffer, and RNA was extracted using DNase-treated RNeasy Micro or Mini kits according to cell number. Each cell subset was processed separately to prevent cross-contamination, with patient and healthy donor samples processed together. The immunoSEQ multiplex PCR was used to amplify TCRB sequences from cDNA, generating 87-bp fragments that spanned the CDR3 region. Sequencing of the amplicons was done on the Illumina HiSeq platform. The paper's data handling went like this. PCR bias was computationally corrected using synthetic template baselines, reads within Hamming distance 2 were collapsed, and singletons that could not be merged were discarded. Reads were aligned to IMGT to assign V, D and J genes, CDR3 length, and insertions or deletions at six rearrangement sites. Within each subset, clonotype counts were normalized to sorted cell number, and only after that were true diversity and Gini coefficients computed with the tcR R package. Repertoire sharing was quantified using the overlap coefficient calculated on TCRB nucleotide sequences. As a proxy for the pre-selection repertoire, out-of-frame TCRB sequences from naive cells were analyzed. The table was pulled from immuneACCESS by TCRdb, which kept in-frame rearrangements only. Such tables lose some clones; where checked, under half of the loss comes from unresolved V genes, and the rest has no known cause. Clone size and V and J calls were adopted from that table, with D and trimming inferred from the DNA. The sample table records hundreds of thousands of clones; roughly an eighth of these occur just once. The ten largest clones represent around 0.04% of the sample.

A word on this clone: Its antigen is not yet known. Base qualities are not at hand, and no much larger clone is one base apart.

From each donor, a single peripheral blood sample of 100 to 150 mL on average was drawn into heparinised tubes. A BD FACSAria II was used to sort naive, central memory, regulatory and stem cell-like memory CD4+ T cells with a panel that included CD45RO, CCR7, CD25, CD127, CD95 and CD27. Every sorted population had a purity above 95%. PBMCs were isolated immediately by Lymphoprep density gradient centrifugation and stained directly without culture. So that batch effects would be minimized, each experiment stained and sorted samples in pairs, pairing one healthy donor with one patient. V is pruned by 2 bases and J by 0 bases, leaving 14 bases of the junction without a gene match. The CDR3 spans 19 residues, from the cysteine through the phenylalanine. CDR3 DNA is the only sequence kept; it has 57 bases, read in frame from the first base. From a lookup of the germline V gene (reference sequence), CDR1 and CDR2 are GTSNPN and SVGIG.

The source of this sequence is a man younger than 35 with type 1 diabetes. Sequences were obtained from naive CD4+ T cells from blood. The cell subset or site label of this sample denotes: true naive CD4+ T cells. Rearrangement joined TRBV30 to TRBJ1-3; TRBD1 fits 9 bases in the junction. CDR3 sequence: CAWSHPLKDRGGSGNTIYF. The sequence in DNA is TGTGCCTGGAGTCACCCCCTGAAGGACAGGGGTGGCTCTGGAAACACCATATATTTT.